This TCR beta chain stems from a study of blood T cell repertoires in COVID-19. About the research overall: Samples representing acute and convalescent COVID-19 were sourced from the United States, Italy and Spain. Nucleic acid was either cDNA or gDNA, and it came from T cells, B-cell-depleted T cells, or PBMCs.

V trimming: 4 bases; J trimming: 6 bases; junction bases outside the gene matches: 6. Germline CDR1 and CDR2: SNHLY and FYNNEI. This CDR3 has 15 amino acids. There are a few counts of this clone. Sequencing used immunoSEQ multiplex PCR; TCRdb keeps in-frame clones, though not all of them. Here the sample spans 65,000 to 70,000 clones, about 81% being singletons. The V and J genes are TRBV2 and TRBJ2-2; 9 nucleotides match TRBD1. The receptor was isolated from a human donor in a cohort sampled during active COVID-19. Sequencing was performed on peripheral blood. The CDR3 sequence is CASSARRQGAGELFF. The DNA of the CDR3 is TGTGCCAGCAGTGCCCGCCGACAGGGGGCCGGGGAGCTGTTTTTT.